Listed here are 6 T cell receptor beta chains from one sample, sequenced in a study of shared clonotypes between healthy human individuals. Only CD45RO-negative cells positively selected for CCR7 counted as naive CD8 cells, so terminally differentiated effector memory CD45RA+ cells were excluded. Only in-frame clones appear in the TCRdb table, and some are missing; sequencing was by immunoSEQ multiplex PCR. The repertoire has approximately 840,000 clones, 96% of them found once; the top ten carry less than 0.25%. The sequenced sample consisted of naive CD8+ T cells sorted from blood. These TCRs come from a man younger than 40 in good health.

The chain couples TRBV4-1 to TRBJ2-3; D perhaps matches TRBD2 (5 bases). V was cut by 1 base and J by 4 bases, with 18 bases left in between. The length of the CDR3 is 17 residues. CDR1 MGHRA and CDR2 YSYEKL come from the germline V gene. CDR3 residues: CASSQGPEGVLPDTQYF. CDR3 sequence (DNA): TGCGCCAGCAGCCAAGGACCCGAGGGAGTACTCCCAGATACGCAGTATTTT.

The chain uses TRBV2 and TRBJ2-4; D call uncertain. The CDR3 is 15 residues long. The V and J ends lost 10 bases and 0 bases respectively, with 16 bases between them. Germline V CDR1 and CDR2: SNHLY, FYNNEI. CDR3: CATLSGRLAKNIQYF. The CDR3 DNA reads as TGTGCCACCCTTTCCGGGCGGTTAGCCAAAAACATTCAGTACTTC.

CDR3 nucleotides: TGTGCCAGCAGTCGTCCGGGACCTTACAATGAGCAGTTCTTC. It specifies CASSRPGPYNEQFF. This chain connects TRBV28 to TRBJ2-1; D assignment may be TRBD1 or TRBD2 (5 bases each). The CDR3 length is 14 residues. V was cut by 5 bases and J by 4 bases, with 12 bases left in between. The V gene's germline CDR1 is MDHEN and CDR2 SYDVKM.

The chain employs TRBV15 and TRBJ2-1; 15 bases map to TRBD2. This CDR3 is 15 amino acids long. Germline V lookup: CDR1 LNHNV, CDR2 YYDKDF (reference sequence). V was clipped by 4 bases and J by 8 bases; unmatched bases: 3. The CDR3 here is CATSNGLAGGHEQFF. DNA for the CDR3: TGTGCCACCAGCAATGGACTAGCGGGAGGGCATGAGCAGTTCTTC.

The genes are TRBV27 and TRBJ2-3, with 10 bases identical to TRBD2. V lost 6 bases to trimming and J lost 2 bases; unmatched junction nucleotides: 5. Germline lookup yields CDR1 MNHEY and CDR2 SMNVEV (reference sequence). The CDR3 runs to 15 residues. The CDR3 nucleotides are TGTGCCAGCAGAATCCTAGCGGGAGACACAGATACGCAGTATTTT. Protein product: CASRILAGDTDTQYF.

The CDR3 spells CASRAGTSGRGGTDTQYF. In DNA form, the CDR3 reads TGTGCCAGCAGAGCCGGGACTAGCGGGAGAGGCGGCACAGATACGCAGTATTTT. The gene calls are TRBV28 and TRBJ2-3; 14 bases fit TRBD2. The germline CDR1 and CDR2 sequences are MDHEN and SYDVKM. Trimming at V came to 6 bases and at J to 1 base, leaving 9 bases not matched to a gene. The CDR3 length is 18 residues. Based on the CDR3 plus reference TRBV28 and TRBJ2-3, the full variable domain is DVKVTQSSRYLVKRTGEKVFLECVQDMDHENMFWYRQDPGLGLRLIYFSYDVKMKEKGDIPEGYSVSREKKERFSLILESASTNQTSMYLCASRAGTSGRGGTDTQYFGPGTRLTVL.